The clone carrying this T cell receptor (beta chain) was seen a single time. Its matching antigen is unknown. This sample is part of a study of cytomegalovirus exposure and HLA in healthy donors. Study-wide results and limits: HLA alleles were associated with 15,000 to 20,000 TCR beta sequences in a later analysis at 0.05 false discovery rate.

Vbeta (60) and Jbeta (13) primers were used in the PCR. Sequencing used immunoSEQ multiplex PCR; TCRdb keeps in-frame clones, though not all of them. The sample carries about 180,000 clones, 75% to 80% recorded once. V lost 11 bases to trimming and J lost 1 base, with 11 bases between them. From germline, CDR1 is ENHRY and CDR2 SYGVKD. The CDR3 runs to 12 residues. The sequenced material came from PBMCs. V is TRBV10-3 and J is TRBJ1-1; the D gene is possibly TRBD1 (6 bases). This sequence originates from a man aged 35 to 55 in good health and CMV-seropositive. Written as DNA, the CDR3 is TGTGCCGCCGGGACAACGAACACTGAAGCTTTCTTT. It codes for CAAGTTNTEAFF.